This T cell receptor (beta chain) emerged from a study of CD8 T cells in ankylosing spondylitis. The length of the CDR3 is 15 residues. Germline V lookup: CDR1 SGHRS, CDR2 YFSETQ. Unmatched junction bases numbered 4, after V lost 0 bases and J lost 2 bases. TCRdb passed the 5' RACE reads through MiXCR, listing each CDR3 protein once. The table records around 430,000 distinct CDR3 sequences, approximately 17% of them present only once. Findings and limits, study-wide: Earlier literature documents some of the motif variants in reactive arthritis synovial fluid and blood. Disease-associated clones were reportedly significantly overrepresented in matched ankylosing spondylitis synovial fluid. Blood from ankylosing spondylitis patients appeared to carry a characteristic roughly eight-variant TCR beta motif.

At least ten counts were recorded for this clonotype. Its antigen is currently unknown. The rearrangement joins TRBV5-1 to TRBJ2-5, with 7 bases aligning to TRBD2. Specimen: blood, either unsorted or a sorted T cell fraction (not recorded which). The receptor was derived from a male donor with ankylosing spondylitis. The DNA of the CDR3 is TGCGCCAGCAGCTTGGTTTCTAGCGGACAAGAGACCCAGTACTTC. Its translation is CASSLVSSGQETQYF.